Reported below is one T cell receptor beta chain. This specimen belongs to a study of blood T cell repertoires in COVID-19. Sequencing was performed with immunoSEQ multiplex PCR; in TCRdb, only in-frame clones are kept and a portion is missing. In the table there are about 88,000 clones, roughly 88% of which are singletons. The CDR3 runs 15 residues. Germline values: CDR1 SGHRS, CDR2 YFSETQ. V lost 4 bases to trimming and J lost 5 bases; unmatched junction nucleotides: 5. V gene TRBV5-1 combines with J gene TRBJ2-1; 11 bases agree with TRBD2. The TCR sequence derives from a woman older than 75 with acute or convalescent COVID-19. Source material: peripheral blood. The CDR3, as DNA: TGCGCCAGCAGCGCCCCGGGACTAGCGGACAATGAGCAGTTCTTC. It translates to CASSAPGLADNEQFF. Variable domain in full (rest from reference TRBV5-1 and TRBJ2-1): KAGVTQTPRYLIKTRGQQVTLSCSPISGHRSVSWYQQTPGQGLQFLFEYFSETQRNKGNFPGRFSGRQFSNSRSEMNVSTLELGDSALYLCASSAPGLADNEQFFGPGTRLTVL.